The 27 T cell receptor beta chains reported below all come from one sample, sequenced in a study of T-cell memory formation after mild COVID-19. From the 5' RACE reads, TCRdb called clonotypes with MiXCR, one entry per CDR3 protein. The profile shows 290,000 or so distinct CDR3 sequences, approximately 19% of them singletons. Sequencing used PBMCs or a T cell subset sorted from them (not recorded which). All receptors come from a man between 18 and 35 years old who had mild COVID-19 (a few samples of this study predate the infection). Cell type and time point are not known.

This clonotype was counted between two and nine times. The rearrangement joins TRBV6-2 or TRBV6-3 to TRBJ2-1; TRBD2 is a possible D gene (6 bases). The CDR3 spans 15 residues. Per germline, CDR1 MNHEY and CDR2 SVGEGT. V lost 4 bases and J lost 4, with 14 bases in between. This CDR3 is CASSFRGGAYNEQFF. The CDR3, as DNA: TGTGCCAGCAGTTTTCGGGGCGGGGCGTACAATGAGCAGTTCTTC.

This clonotype was observed a few times. V is TRBV7-9 and J is TRBJ1-1; 7 bases agree with TRBD1. Germline V CDR1 and CDR2: SEHNR, FQNEAQ (reference sequence). V lost 11 bases to trimming and J lost 0 bases; unmatched junction nucleotides: 3. CDR3 length equals 12 residues. CDR3 sequence reads: CASGTVNTEAFF. CDR3 in DNA: TGTGCCTCCGGGACAGTGAACACTGAAGCTTTCTTT.

This clonotype was recorded a few times. This chain links TRBV5-1 with TRBJ1-1, with TRBD1 matching 12 bases. V shed 4 bases and J 12 bases; nucleotides not matched to a gene: 19. Germline V gives CDR1 SGHRS, CDR2 YFSETQ. The CDR3 is made up of 17 amino acids. In DNA, the CDR3 is TGCGCCAGCAGCCCGATAAATCCGGGACAGGGGGCGGTTTGGACTTTCTTT. This sequence encodes CASSPINPGQGAVWTFF.

This clonotype was found a few times. The CDR3 sequence: CASSLHSVPMSEKLFF. The CDR3 DNA follows: TGTGCCAGCAGCTTACACTCCGTCCCAATGAGTGAAAAACTGTTTTTT. This chain links TRBV7-2 with TRBJ1-4, with D uncertain. Trimming took off 2 bases at V and 7 bases at J, with 17 bases between the two ends. The CDR3 totals 16 residues. Germline CDR1 is SGHTA and CDR2 is FQGNSA. The full variable domain, in which reference TRBV7-2 and TRBJ1-4 provide the parts outside the CDR3, is GAGVSQSPSNKVTEKGKDVELRCDPISGHTALYWYRQSLGQGLEFLIYFQGNSAPDKSGLPSDRFSAERTGGSVSTLTIQRTQQEDSAVYLCASSLHSVPMSEKLFFGSGTQLSVL.

This chain connects TRBV2 to TRBJ2-6; D perhaps matches TRBD1 (5 bases). V gave up 9 bases and J gave up 1 base, with 7 bases separating them. CDR3 length: 13 amino acids. Germline V lookup: CDR1 SNHLY, CDR2 FYNNEI. In nucleotides, the CDR3 is TGTGCCAGAGGGGCGTCTGGGGCCAACGTCCTGACTTTC. Its protein is CARGASGANVLTF.

The genes are TRBV7-9 and TRBJ2-1, with unresolved D. Per the germline V gene, CDR1 is SEHNR and CDR2 is FQNEAQ (reference sequence). The CDR3 length is 16 residues. V lost 1 base and J lost 3, with 13 bases in between. The CDR3 DNA reads as TGTGCCAGCAGCTTAGGGGGTGTCCTCAACTACAATGAGCAGTTCTTC. Amino acid sequence: CASSLGGVLNYNEQFF.

This chain links TRBV4-2 with TRBJ2-7; 11 positions match TRBD2. CDR1 and CDR2 from the germline V gene are LGHNA and YNFKEQ. J lost 4 bases, V lost 5 bases, and 10 bases had no gene match. The CDR3 totals 16 residues. CDR3 DNA sequence: TGTGCCAGCAGCGCCCGAGGGGCTAGCGGGGGGTACGAGCAGTACTTC. As protein: CASSARGASGGYEQYF.

There are many counts of this clonotype. This chain connects TRBV10-3 to TRBJ2-3; 11 bases map to TRBD2. The CDR3 spans 15 residues. V lost 4 bases to trimming and J lost 3 bases; unmatched junction nucleotides: 3. Germline V gene data show CDR1 as ENHRY and CDR2 as SYGVKD. CDR3 nucleotide sequence: TGTGCCATCAGTGCGACTAGCGGGGTAACAGATACGCAGTATTTT. Residues: CAISATSGVTDTQYF.

This clonotype was seen a handful of times. The chain has TRBV5-1 and TRBJ2-5, with TRBD2 identical over 7 bases. The CDR3 has 16 residues. The V segment lost 1 base and the J segment 5 bases; nucleotides outside the gene matches: 11. Germline-derived CDR1 and CDR2 are SGHRS and YFSETQ. CDR3 region: CASSLSVAGVGETQYF. The CDR3 DNA is TGCGCCAGCAGCTTGAGCGTGGCGGGGGTCGGTGAGACCCAGTACTTC.

The chain uses TRBV5-6 and TRBJ2-7, with no clear D. Germline V gives CDR1 SGHDT, CDR2 YYEEEE. V lost 4 bases and J 3 bases, leaving 11 bases between the germline ends. The CDR3 is 13 amino acids. The DNA for the CDR3 is TGTGCCAGCAGCCGCCGGAGAATCTACGAGCAGTACGTC. Protein sequence: CASSRRRIYEQYV.

V gene TRBV7-6 combines with J gene TRBJ2-2; possible D gene TRBD2, 5 bases. V was pared by 6 bases and J by 4 bases, with 24 bases between. Germline-derived CDR1 and CDR2 are SGHVS and FNYEAQ. This CDR3 contains 18 residues. CDR3 bases: TGTGCCAGCAGACACGGGTCTGGGGAGACGGCCCCCACCGGGGAGCTGTTTTTT. Its protein is CASRHGSGETAPTGELFF.

This clonotype was recorded a few times. The rearrangement uses TRBV29-1 and TRBJ1-5; possibly TRBD1 for D (5 bases). Per the germline V gene, CDR1 is SQVTM and CDR2 is ANQGSEA. This CDR3 is built from 12 residues. V lost 4 bases to trimming and J lost 7 bases, with 11 bases between them. CDR3 amino acids: CSVGDSDQPQHF. The CDR3 DNA sequence: TGCAGCGTTGGAGACAGCGACCAGCCCCAGCATTTT.

This clonotype was recorded at least ten times. This sequence joins TRBV20-1 and TRBJ2-3; D is unclear. The CDR3 has 12 residues. Germline CDR1 and CDR2: DFQATT and SNEGSKA (reference sequence). V lost 6 bases to trimming and J lost 2 bases, with 9 bases between them. In nucleotides, the CDR3 is TGCAGTGCCTGGCTAAACACAGATACGCAGTATTTT. Translated, it gives CSAWLNTDTQYF.

The rearrangement uses TRBV7-2 and TRBJ2-5; D might be TRBD2 (5 bases). Germline CDR1 reads SGHTA; CDR2 reads FQGNSA. V was trimmed by 2 bases and J by 2 bases, leaving 9 bases between them. This CDR3 spans 14 amino acids. The CDR3 DNA is TGTGCCAGCAGCTTACTCAGGAGGCAAGAGACCCAGTACTTC. Encoded protein: CASSLLRRQETQYF.

This clonotype came up a few times. V gene TRBV12-3 or TRBV12-4 combines with J gene TRBJ2-2; 8 bases fit TRBD1. CDR3 length: 15 amino acids. V lost 2 bases to trimming and J lost 5 bases; unmatched junction nucleotides: 4. The CDR3 DNA sequence: TGTGCCAGCAGTTTACAGGGGGCGATAACCGGGGAGCTGTTTTTT. It translates to CASSLQGAITGELFF.

This clonotype was seen a handful of times. V gene TRBV7-2 combines with J gene TRBJ2-3; 7 nucleotides align to TRBD2. Germline assignment: CDR1 SGHTA and CDR2 FQGNSA. This CDR3 has 13 residues. V lost 10 bases, J lost 2 bases, and 6 bases stayed unmatched. The chain's CDR3 is CATGGGITDTQYF. The CDR3 nucleotides are TGTGCCACTGGGGGGGGTATCACAGATACGCAGTATTTT.

The J gene is TRBJ2-7, the V gene TRBV2; tentative D call: TRBD1 (5 bases). The CDR3 contains 12 residues. Trimming stripped 3 bases from V and 10 bases from J, with 13 bases between. CDR1 and CDR2 (germline): SNHLY, FYNNEI. The CDR3 DNA follows: TGTGCCAGCAGTGATGAGACAGCCTTCCAGTACGTC. This encodes CASSDETAFQYV.

Only a few counts were recorded for this clonotype. The chain recombines TRBV20-1 with TRBJ2-7, with TRBD2 as a possible D gene (7 bases). V lost 1 base and J 1 base, leaving 17 bases between the germline ends. CDR1 and CDR2 from the germline V gene are DFQATT and SNEGSKA (reference sequence). CDR3 length equals 16 residues. This CDR3 reads CSARAGAGASSYEQYV. CDR3 in DNA: TGCAGTGCTAGAGCCGGCGCGGGGGCCTCATCCTACGAGCAGTACGTC.

The gene calls are TRBV20-1 and TRBJ1-3; D possibly corresponds to TRBD1 (5 bases). V lost 4 bases and J lost 2, with 12 bases in between. This CDR3 is built from 14 residues. Germline V gene lookup returns CDR1 DFQATT and CDR2 SNEGSKA (reference sequence). This CDR3 is CSAIAGTAGNTIYF. DNA for the CDR3: TGCAGTGCTATCGCCGGGACGGCTGGAAACACCATATATTTT.

The V call is TRBV11-2, the J call TRBJ1-1, with TRBD1 matching over 8 bases. V shed 6 bases and J 5 bases; nucleotides not matched to a gene: 8. This CDR3 is 14 amino acids long. CDR1 is SGHAT and CDR2 is FQNNGV in the germline V gene. CDR3 nucleotide sequence: TGTGCCAGCAGTCCCACAGGGGGACGGACTGAAGCTTTCTTT. It translates to CASSPTGGRTEAFF.

V and J are TRBV5-1 and TRBJ2-4; 8 bases match TRBD2. Germline V gives CDR1 SGHRS, CDR2 YFSETQ. The CDR3 extends over 14 amino acids. V gave up 4 bases and J gave up 8 bases; unmatched junction bases: 8. The CDR3 DNA reads TGCGCCAGCAGCGAGGAGCGGGGGAACGACATTCAGTACTTC. It codes for CASSEERGNDIQYF.

This clonotype was detected a few times. This rearrangement joins TRBV12-3 or TRBV12-4 to TRBJ2-1; D is unclear. Trimming stripped 3 bases from V and 1 base from J, with 7 bases between. The CDR3 contains 14 residues. CDR3 loop: CASSFAGSYNEQFF. The CDR3 bases are TGTGCCAGCAGTTTCGCTGGATCCTACAATGAGCAGTTCTTC.

The chain carries TRBV5-1 and TRBJ1-2; D is undetermined. Germline V lookup: CDR1 SGHRS, CDR2 YFSETQ. V lost 4 bases, J lost 3 bases, and 13 bases lay in between. The CDR3 covers 14 residues. For the CDR3, the DNA is TGCGCCAGCAGCCTCCCGGGGTGGGACTATGGCTACACCTTC. Protein: CASSLPGWDYGYTF.

In this sample, this clonotype turned up many times. The gene calls are TRBV7-9 and TRBJ2-3; 9 bases are a match to TRBD2. The CDR3 spans 15 residues. V lost 5 bases to trimming and J lost 2 bases; unmatched junction nucleotides: 5. CDR1 is SEHNR and CDR2 is FQNEAQ in the germline V gene (reference sequence). CDR3 protein: CASSPAGGNTDTQYF. The CDR3 nucleotides read TGTGCCAGCAGCCCAGCGGGGGGTAACACAGATACGCAGTATTTT.

This clonotype was found a few times. V usage is TRBV14 and J usage is TRBJ2-3, with 7 bases matching TRBD1. CDR3 length equals 15 residues. Germline CDR1 reads SGHDN; CDR2 reads FVKESK. Trimming removed 0 bases from V and 5 bases from J; junction bases left unmatched: 5. The CDR3 DNA is TGTGCCAGCAGCCAAGAATACAGGGGCGTAGATACGCAGTATTTT. Residues: CASSQEYRGVDTQYF.

The chain uses TRBV2 and TRBJ1-5; no definite D call. Per the germline V gene, CDR1 is SNHLY and CDR2 is FYNNEI. Trimming pared 1 base from V and 9 bases from J, leaving 10 bases between. This CDR3 is 13 amino acids long. The CDR3 DNA reads TGTGCCAGCAGTGAAGTAGTCGATGGGCCCCAGCATTTT. It encodes CASSEVVDGPQHF.

In this sample, this clonotype turned up a few times. The chain is built from TRBV10-3 and TRBJ2-3, with TRBD2 matching over 11 bases. This CDR3 has 15 residues. V gave up 4 bases and J gave up 2 bases; unmatched junction bases: 2. Germline V gene lookup returns CDR1 ENHRY and CDR2 SYGVKD. CDR3 sequence reads: CAISGTSGYTDTQYF. DNA of the CDR3: TGTGCCATCAGTGGGACTAGCGGGTACACAGATACGCAGTATTTT.